The clone carrying this TCR beta chain came up once. Germline assignment: CDR1 SGHTS and CDR2 YDEGEE. The J segment lost 5 bases and the V segment lost 6 bases, leaving 5 bases of the junction unmatched. This CDR3 has 14 amino acids. Time point given: pre-treatment sample, taken before nivolumab and TIL therapy. This sample is part of a study of TIL therapy for anti-PD-1-resistant metastatic lung cancer. Overall study: Most patients had lung adenocarcinoma; a handful of tumors were EGFR-mutant, two ALK-rearranged; half smoked currently or formerly.

The immunoSEQ assay was v3. Each library reached 2.1 million or so read pairs, or 5-6 million at deep level. The table came from immunoSEQ multiplex PCR; TCRdb's copy has only in-frame clones and leaves some out. The table lists some 60,000 clones, roughly 69% of them singletons, with about 6.8% in the top ten. Sequenced here: blood, sampled at baseline. J is TRBJ2-2 and V is TRBV5-8; 9 bases map to TRBD1. The sequence came from a person aged 25 to 85 with non-small cell lung cancer. The CDR3 DNA is TGTGCCAGCAACCCGGGACAGGGTACCGGGGAGCTGTTTTTT. Its protein product is CASNPGQGTGELFF.